The 6 T cell receptor beta chains below all came from one sample that was sequenced in a study of T-cell reconstitution after alpha-beta-depleted transplantation in children. The TCRbeta library incorporated unique molecular identifiers. TCRdb processed the PCR reads anew with MiXCR; each CDR3 protein has one entry. The sample holds approximately 490,000 distinct CDR3 sequences, about 10% seen once. The sequenced sample was PBMCs, obtained before TCRalphabeta/CD19-depleted stem cell transplant. These receptor sequences come from a child aged 2 to 10 with inherited bone marrow failure, due to receive a stem cell transplant.

This clonotype was seen at least ten times. The V gene is TRBV20-1, the J gene TRBJ2-7; TRBD2 aligns across 8 bases. The CDR3 is 13 amino acids. In germline, CDR1 is DFQATT, CDR2 SNEGSKA (reference sequence). Losses at the gene ends were 5 bases for V and 5 bases for J; bases not matched to a gene: 8. The CDR3 loop reads CSAPRGGRNEQYF. The CDR3 bases are TGCAGTGCTCCCCGGGGCGGGAGGAACGAGCAGTACTTC.

This clonotype came up many times. The rearrangement joins TRBV5-1 to TRBJ1-2; no definite D call. Trimming removed 0 bases from V and 2 bases from J, with 8 bases in between. CDR1 SGHRS and CDR2 YFSETQ come from the germline V gene. The CDR3 is made up of 14 amino acids. CDR3 in amino acids: CASSLGTENYGYTF. The CDR3 coding sequence is TGCGCCAGCAGCTTGGGCACAGAGAACTATGGCTACACCTTC.

J is TRBJ2-4 and V is TRBV4-1; 9 bases fit TRBD1. The V segment lost 0 bases and the J segment 8 bases; nucleotides outside the gene matches: 5. In germline, CDR1 is MGHRA, CDR2 YSYEKL. The CDR3 totals 15 residues. The CDR3 region has the DNA TGCGCCAGCAGCCAAGAACGAGGACAGGGGCACATTCAGTACTTC. Its translation is CASSQERGQGHIQYF.

This clonotype was detected only a few times. The rearrangement joins TRBV11-1 to TRBJ2-6; tentatively, D is TRBD1 or TRBD2 (5 bases each). Germline V gives CDR1 SGHAT, CDR2 FQDESV (reference sequence). The CDR3 is made up of 18 amino acids. Trimming cost V 11 bases and J 3 bases, with 26 bases left between them. CDR3 region: CAGLSRGRARYGANVLTF. CDR3 coding DNA: TGTGCCGGTTTGTCGAGGGGCAGGGCCCGGTATGGGGCCAACGTCCTGACTTTC.

The rearrangement joins TRBV21-1 to TRBJ1-2; the listed D gene, TRBD1, was not tested against the DNA. TRBV21-1 is a listed pseudogene. The CDR3 extends over 16 amino acids. CDR3 loop: CAANRARADNNYGYTF. DNA of the CDR3: TGTGCCGCCAACCGGGCCCGGGCAGACAATAACTATGGCTACACCTTC.

The J gene is TRBJ2-2, the V gene TRBV28, with 8 bases that match TRBD1. Germline V lookup: CDR1 MDHEN, CDR2 SYDVKM. The CDR3 extends over 17 amino acids. The J segment lost 7 bases and the V segment lost 8 bases, leaving 18 bases of the junction unmatched. Written as DNA, the CDR3 is TGTGCCAGCGCGCCGAGGAGGACAGGGTTTATCGTCGGGGAGCTGTTTTTT. Protein product: CASAPRRTGFIVGELFF. Full variable domain (remainder filled in from reference TRBV28 and TRBJ2-2): DVKVTQSSRYLVKRTGEKVFLECVQDMDHENMFWYRQDPGLGLRLIYFSYDVKMKEKGDIPEGYSVSREKKERFSLILESASTNQTSMYLCASAPRRTGFIVGELFFGEGSRLTVL.